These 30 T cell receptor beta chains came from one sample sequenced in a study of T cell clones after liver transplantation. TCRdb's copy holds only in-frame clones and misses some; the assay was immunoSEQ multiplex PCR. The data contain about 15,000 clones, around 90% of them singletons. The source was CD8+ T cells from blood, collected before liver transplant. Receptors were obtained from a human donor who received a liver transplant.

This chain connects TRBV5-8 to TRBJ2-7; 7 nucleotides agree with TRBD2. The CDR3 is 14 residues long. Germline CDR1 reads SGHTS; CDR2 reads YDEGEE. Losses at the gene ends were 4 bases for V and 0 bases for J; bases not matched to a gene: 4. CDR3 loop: CASSGGDSSYEQYF. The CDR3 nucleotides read TGTGCCAGCAGCGGGGGGGACTCCTCCTACGAGCAGTACTTC.

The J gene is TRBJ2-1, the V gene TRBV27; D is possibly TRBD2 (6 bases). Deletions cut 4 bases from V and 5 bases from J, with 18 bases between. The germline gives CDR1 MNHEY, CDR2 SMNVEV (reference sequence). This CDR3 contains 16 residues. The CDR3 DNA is TGTGCCAGCAGTTCCCGGGACTCCTCGGGAGACAATGAGCAGTTCTTC. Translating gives CASSSRDSSGDNEQFF.

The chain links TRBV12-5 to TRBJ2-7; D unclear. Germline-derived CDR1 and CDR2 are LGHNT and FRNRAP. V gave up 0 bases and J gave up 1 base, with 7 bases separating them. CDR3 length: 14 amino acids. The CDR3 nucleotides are TGTGCTAGTGGTTTGGTGGGGTCTTCCTACGAGCAGTACTTC. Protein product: CASGLVGSSYEQYF.

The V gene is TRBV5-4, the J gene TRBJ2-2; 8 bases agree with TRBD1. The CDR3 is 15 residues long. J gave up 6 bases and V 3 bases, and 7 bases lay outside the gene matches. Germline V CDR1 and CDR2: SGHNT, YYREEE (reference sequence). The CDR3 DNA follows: TGTGCCAGCAGCTCACAGGGGGGTAATTCCGGGGAGCTGTTTTTT. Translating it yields CASSSQGGNSGELFF.

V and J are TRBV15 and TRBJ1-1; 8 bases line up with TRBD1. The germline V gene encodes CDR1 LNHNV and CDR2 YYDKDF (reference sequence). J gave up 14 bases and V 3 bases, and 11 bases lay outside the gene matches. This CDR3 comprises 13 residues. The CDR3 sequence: CATSSYPGTGLFF. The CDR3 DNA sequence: TGTGCCACCAGCAGTTACCCCGGGACAGGCTTATTCTTT. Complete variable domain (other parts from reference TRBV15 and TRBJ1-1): DAMVIQNPRYQVTQFGKPVTLSCSQTLNHNVMYWYQQKSSQAPKLLFHYYDKDFNNEADTPDNFQSRRPNTSFCFLDIRSPGLGDTAMYLCATSSYPGTGLFFGQGTRLTVV.

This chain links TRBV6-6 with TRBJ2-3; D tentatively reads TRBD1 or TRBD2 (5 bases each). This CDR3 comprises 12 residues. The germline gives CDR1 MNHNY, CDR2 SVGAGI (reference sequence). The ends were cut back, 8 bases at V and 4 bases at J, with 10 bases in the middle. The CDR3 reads CASGDLSDTQYF. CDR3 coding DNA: TGTGCCAGCGGGGACCTTTCAGATACGCAGTATTTT.

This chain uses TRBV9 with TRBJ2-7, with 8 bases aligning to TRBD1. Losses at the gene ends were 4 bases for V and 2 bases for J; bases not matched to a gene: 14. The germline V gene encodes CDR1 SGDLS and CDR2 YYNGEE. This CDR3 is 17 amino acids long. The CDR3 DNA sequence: TGTGCCAGCAGCCCAGCCCCAGGACAGGGACATCCCTACGAGCAGTACTTC. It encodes CASSPAPGQGHPYEQYF. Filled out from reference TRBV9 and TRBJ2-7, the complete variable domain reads DSGVTQTPKHLITATGQRVTLRCSPRSGDLSVYWYQQSLDQGLQFLIQYYNGEERAKGNILERFSAQQFPDLHSELNLSSLELGDSALYFCASSPAPGQGHPYEQYFGPGTRLTVT.

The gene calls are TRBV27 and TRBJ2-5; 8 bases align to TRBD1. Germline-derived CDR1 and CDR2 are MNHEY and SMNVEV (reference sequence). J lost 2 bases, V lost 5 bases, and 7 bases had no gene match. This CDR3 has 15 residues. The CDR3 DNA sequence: TGTGCCAGCAGTCCGTGGACAGGGCCGCAAGAGACCCAGTACTTC. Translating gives CASSPWTGPQETQYF.

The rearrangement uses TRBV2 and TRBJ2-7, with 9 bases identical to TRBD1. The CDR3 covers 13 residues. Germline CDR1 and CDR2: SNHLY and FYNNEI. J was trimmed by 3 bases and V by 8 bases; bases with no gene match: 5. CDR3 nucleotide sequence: TGTGCCAGCTTAGGACAGGGGTACTACGAGCAGTACTTC. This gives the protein CASLGQGYYEQYF.

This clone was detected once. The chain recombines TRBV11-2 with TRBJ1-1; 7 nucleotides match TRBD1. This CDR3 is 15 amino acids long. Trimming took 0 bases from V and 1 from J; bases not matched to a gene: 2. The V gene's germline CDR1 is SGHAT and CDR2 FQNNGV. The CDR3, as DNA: TGTGCCAGCAGCTTAGAGTGGACAGGGAACACTGAAGCTTTCTTT. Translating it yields CASSLEWTGNTEAFF. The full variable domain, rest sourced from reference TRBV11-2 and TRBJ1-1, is EAGVAQSPRYKIIEKRQSVAFWCNPISGHATLYWYQQILGQGPKLLIQFQNNGVVDDSQLPKDRFSAERLKGVDSTLKIQPAKLEDSAVYLCASSLEWTGNTEAFFGQGTRLTVV.

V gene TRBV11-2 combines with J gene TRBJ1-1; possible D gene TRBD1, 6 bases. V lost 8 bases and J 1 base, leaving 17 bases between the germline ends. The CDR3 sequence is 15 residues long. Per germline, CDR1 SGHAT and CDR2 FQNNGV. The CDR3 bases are TGTGCCAGCCTCAAAAGGCAGGGGACGAACACTGAAGCTTTCTTT. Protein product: CASLKRQGTNTEAFF.

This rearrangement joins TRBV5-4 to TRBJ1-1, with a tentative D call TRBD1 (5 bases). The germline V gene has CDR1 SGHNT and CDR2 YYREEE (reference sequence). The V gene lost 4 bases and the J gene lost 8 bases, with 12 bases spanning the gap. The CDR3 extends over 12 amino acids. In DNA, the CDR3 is TGTGCCAGCAGCGTCGGGACCGCCGAAGCTTTCTTT. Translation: CASSVGTAEAFF.

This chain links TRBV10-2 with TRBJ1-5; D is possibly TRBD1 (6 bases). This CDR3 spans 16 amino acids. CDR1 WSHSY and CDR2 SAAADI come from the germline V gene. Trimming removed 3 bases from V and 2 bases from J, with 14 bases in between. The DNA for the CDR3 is TGCGCCAGCAGTGATATCCAGGGGATGGGCAATCAGCCCCAGCATTTT. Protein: CASSDIQGMGNQPQHF.

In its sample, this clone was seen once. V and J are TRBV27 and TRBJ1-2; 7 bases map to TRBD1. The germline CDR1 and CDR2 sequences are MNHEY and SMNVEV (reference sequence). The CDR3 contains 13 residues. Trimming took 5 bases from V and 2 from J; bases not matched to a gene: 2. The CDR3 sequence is CASSLDRNYGYTF. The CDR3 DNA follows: TGTGCCAGCAGTCTGGACAGGAACTATGGCTACACCTTC.

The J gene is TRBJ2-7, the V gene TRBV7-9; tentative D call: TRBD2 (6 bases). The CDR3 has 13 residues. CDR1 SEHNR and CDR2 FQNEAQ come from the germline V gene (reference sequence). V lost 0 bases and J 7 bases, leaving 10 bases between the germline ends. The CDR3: CASSLAGGREQYF. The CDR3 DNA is TGTGCCAGCAGCTTAGCGGGGGGTAGGGAGCAGTACTTC.

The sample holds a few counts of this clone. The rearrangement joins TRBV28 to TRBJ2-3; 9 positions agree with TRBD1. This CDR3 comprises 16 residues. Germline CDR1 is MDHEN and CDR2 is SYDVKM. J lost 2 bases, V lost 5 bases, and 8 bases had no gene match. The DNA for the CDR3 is TGTGCCAGCAGTATGGACAGGGGCCGTTACACAGATACGCAGTATTTT. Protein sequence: CASSMDRGRYTDTQYF.

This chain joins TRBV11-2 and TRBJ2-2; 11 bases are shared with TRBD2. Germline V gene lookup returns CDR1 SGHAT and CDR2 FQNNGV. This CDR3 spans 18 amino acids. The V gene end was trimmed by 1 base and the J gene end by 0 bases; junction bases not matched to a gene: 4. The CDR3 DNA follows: TGTGCCAGCAGCTTAGCGGGACTAGCGGACGCGAACACCGGGGAGCTGTTTTTT. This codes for CASSLAGLADANTGELFF.

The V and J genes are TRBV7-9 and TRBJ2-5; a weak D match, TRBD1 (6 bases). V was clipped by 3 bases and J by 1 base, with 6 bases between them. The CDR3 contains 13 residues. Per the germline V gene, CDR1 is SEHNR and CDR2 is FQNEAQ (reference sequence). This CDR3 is CASSLGAQETQYF. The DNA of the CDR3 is TGTGCCAGCAGCTTGGGGGCCCAAGAGACCCAGTACTTC.

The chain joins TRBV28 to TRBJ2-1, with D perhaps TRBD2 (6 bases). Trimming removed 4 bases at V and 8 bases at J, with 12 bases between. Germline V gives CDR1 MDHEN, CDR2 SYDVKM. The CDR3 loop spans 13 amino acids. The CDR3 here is CASSWGTGDEQFF. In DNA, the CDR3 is TGTGCCAGCAGTTGGGGGACTGGGGATGAGCAGTTCTTC.

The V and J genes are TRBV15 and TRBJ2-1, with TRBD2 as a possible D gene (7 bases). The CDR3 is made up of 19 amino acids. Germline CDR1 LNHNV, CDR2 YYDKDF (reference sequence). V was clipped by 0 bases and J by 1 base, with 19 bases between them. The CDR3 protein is CATSRDGQGTTRSYNEQFF. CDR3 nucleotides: TGTGCCACCAGCAGAGATGGGCAGGGGACTACAAGATCCTACAATGAGCAGTTCTTC.

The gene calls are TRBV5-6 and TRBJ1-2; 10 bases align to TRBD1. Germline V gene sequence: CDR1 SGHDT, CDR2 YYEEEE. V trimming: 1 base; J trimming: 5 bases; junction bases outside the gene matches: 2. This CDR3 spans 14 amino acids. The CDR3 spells CASSLLGQGYGYTF. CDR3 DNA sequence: TGTGCCAGCAGCTTGTTGGGACAGGGGTATGGCTACACCTTC.

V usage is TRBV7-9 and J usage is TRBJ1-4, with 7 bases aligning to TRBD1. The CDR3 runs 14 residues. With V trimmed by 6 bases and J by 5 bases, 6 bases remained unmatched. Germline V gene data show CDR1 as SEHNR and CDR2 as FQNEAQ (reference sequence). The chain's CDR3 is CASRIGTENEKLFF. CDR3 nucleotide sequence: TGTGCCAGCAGAATCGGGACAGAAAATGAAAAACTGTTTTTT.

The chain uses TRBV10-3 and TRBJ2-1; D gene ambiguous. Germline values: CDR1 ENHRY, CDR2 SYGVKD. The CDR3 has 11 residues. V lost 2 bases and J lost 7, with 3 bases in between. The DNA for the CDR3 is TGTGCCATCAGTGAGCCTAATGAGCAGTTCTTC. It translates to CAISEPNEQFF.

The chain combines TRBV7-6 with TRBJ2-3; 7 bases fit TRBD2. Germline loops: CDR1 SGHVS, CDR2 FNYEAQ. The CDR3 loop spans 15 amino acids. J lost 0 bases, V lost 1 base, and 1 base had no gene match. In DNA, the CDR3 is TGTGCCAGCAGCTTAGTGGGGGGGAGCACAGATACGCAGTATTTT. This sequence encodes CASSLVGGSTDTQYF.

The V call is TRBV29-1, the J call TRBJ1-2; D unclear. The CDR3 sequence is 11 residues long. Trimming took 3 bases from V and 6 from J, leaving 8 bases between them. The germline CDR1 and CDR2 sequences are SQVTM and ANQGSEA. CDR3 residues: CSVEEHHGYTF. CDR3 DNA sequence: TGCAGCGTTGAGGAACACCATGGCTACACCTTC.

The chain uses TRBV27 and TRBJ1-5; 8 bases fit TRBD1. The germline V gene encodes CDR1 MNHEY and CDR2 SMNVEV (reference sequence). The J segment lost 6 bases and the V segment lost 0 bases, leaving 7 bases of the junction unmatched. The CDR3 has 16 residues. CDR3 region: CASSLSVRGLLQPQHF. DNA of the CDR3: TGTGCCAGCAGTTTATCTGTCAGGGGGCTGCTTCAGCCCCAGCATTTT.

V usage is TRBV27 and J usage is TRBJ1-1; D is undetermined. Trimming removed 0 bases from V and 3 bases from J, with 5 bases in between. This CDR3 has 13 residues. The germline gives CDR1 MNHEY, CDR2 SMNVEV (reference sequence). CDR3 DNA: TGTGCCAGCAGTTTATCAAGATACACTGAAGCTTTCTTT. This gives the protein CASSLSRYTEAFF.

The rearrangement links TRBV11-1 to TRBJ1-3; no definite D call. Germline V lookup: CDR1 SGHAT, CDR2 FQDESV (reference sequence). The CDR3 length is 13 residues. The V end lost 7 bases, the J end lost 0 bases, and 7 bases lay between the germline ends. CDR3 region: CASTVISGNTIYF. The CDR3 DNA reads TGTGCCAGCACCGTCATCTCTGGAAACACCATATATTTT.

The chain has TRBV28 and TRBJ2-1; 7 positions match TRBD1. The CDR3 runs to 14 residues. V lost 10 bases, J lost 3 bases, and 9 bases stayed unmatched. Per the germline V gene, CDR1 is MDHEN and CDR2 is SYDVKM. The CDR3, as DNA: TGTGCCACCATCCGGGACAGCCACTACAATGAGCAGTTCTTC. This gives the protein CATIRDSHYNEQFF.

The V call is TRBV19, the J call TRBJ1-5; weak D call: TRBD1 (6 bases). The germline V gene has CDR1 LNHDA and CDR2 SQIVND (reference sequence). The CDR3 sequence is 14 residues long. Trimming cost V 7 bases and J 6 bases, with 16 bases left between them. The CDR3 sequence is CASTPYGGSQPQHF. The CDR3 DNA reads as TGTGCCAGTACCCCGTACGGGGGCAGTCAGCCCCAGCATTTT.